This T cell receptor (beta chain) was sequenced for a study of OX40 agonist ivuxolimab in advanced cancers. Across the whole study: From roughly 20 to 79 years was the age range, with a mean of roughly 59 years, and over 80% were male. Of the participants, under 50% had some prior anti-PD-1, anti-PD-L1 or anti-CTLA-4 therapy, which was allowed.

Assay used: immunoSEQ multiplex PCR; TCRdb lists only in-frame clones, some missing. Of 25,000 to 30,000 clones detected, approximately 86% appear once; the ten largest clones hold around 21%. The investigators sampled blood at baseline, at cycle 4 day 1, and at cycle 7 day 1. The TCR sequence derives from an adult with an advanced solid tumor such as melanoma, head and neck, liver or kidney cancer. The source was CD4+ or CD8+ T cells sorted from blood, collected in a trial of the OX40 agonist ivuxolimab.

The CDR3 reads CASSYSTVGSYEQYF. The CDR3 DNA sequence: TGTGCCAGCAGTTACTCGACGGTGGGCTCCTACGAGCAGTACTTC. The chain employs TRBV6-6 and TRBJ2-7; D remains unclear. Germline CDR1 and CDR2: MNHNY and SVGAGI (reference sequence). The CDR3 runs 15 residues. Trimming shortened V by 0 bases and J by 0 bases, and 9 bases separated the two germline ends.